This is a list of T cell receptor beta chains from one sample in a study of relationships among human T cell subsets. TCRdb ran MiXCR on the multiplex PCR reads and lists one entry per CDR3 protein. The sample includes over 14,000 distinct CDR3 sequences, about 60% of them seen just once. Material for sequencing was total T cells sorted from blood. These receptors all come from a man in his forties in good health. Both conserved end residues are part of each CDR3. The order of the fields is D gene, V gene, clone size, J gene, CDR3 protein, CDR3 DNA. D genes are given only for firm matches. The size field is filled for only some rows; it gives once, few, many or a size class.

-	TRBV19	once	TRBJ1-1	CASSIPSGANTEAFF	TGTGCCAGTAGTATCCCCTCGGGGGCGAACACTGAAGCTTTCTTT
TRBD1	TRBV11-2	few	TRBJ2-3	CASSSYDRDVADTQYF	TGTGCCAGCAGCTCCTATGACAGGGACGTGGCAGATACGCAGTATTTT
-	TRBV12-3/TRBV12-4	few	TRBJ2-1	CASIQDGNNEQFF	TGTGCCAGCATCCAAGACGGAAACAATGAGCAGTTCTTC
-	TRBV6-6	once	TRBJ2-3	CASSYMQGPDTQYF	TGTGCCAGCAGTTACATGCAGGGGCCAGATACGCAGTATTTT
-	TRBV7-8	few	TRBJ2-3	CASSSRLLVTDTQYF	TGTGCCAGCAGCTCCCGCCTACTAGTCACAGATACGCAGTATTTT
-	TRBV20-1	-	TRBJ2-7	CSAATPRGPYEQYF	TGCAGTGCTGCGACGCCTAGGGGACCCTACGAGCAGTACTTC
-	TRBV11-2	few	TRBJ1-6	CASSLIQGLYSPLHF	TGTGCCAGCAGCTTAATCCAGGGGTTGTATTCACCCCTCCACTTT
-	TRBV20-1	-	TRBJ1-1	CSARSAQGRGEAFF	TGCAGTGCTAGGTCGGCACAGGGTAGGGGTGAAGCTTTCTTT
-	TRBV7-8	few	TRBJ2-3	CASSPIPPDTQYF	TGTGCCAGCAGCCCAATCCCCCCAGATACGCAGTATTTT
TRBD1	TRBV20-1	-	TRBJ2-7	CSAGSRDRTLYEQYF	TGCAGTGCTGGTAGCCGGGACAGGACACTCTACGAGCAGTACTTC
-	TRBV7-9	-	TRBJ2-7	CASSAGNSYEQYF	TGTGCCAGCAGCGCCGGAAACTCCTACGAGCAGTACTTC
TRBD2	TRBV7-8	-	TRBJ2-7	CASSLVPPLNSGGPDEQYF	TGTGCCAGCAGCTTAGTGCCCCCCCTGAATAGCGGGGGGCCGGACGAGCAGTACTTC
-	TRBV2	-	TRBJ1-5	CASTGGGGEPQHF	TGTGCCAGCACCGGGGGTGGCGGAGAGCCCCAGCATTTT
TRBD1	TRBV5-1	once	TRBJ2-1	CASSLVQGPGNEQFF	TGCGCCAGCAGCTTGGTACAGGGGCCGGGCAATGAGCAGTTCTTC
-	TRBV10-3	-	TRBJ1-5	CAISEKGSNQPQHF	TGTGCCATCAGTGAGAAGGGAAGCAATCAGCCCCAGCATTTT
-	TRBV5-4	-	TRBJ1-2	CASSLQGTNYGYTF	TGCGCCAGCAGCTTGCAGGGAACTAACTATGGCTACACCTTC
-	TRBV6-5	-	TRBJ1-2	CASSYSTDDGDGYTF	TGTGCCAGCAGTTACTCTACGGACGATGGTGACGGCTACACCTTC
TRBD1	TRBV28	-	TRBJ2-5	CASSTRGQGGPETQYF	TGTGCCAGCAGTACCAGGGGACAGGGAGGCCCAGAGACCCAGTACTTC
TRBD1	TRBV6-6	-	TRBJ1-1	CASSYTSRTGKKAFF	TGTGCCAGCAGTTACACATCCAGGACAGGGAAGAAGGCTTTCTTT
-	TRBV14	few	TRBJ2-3	CASSQTPLDASTDTQYF	TGTGCCAGCAGCCAGACCCCACTAGATGCCAGCACAGATACGCAGTATTTT
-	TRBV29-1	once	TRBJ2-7	CSVDAGSYEQYF	TGCAGCGTTGACGCAGGGTCGTACGAGCAGTACTTC
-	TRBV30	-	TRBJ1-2	CAWSTNRGFGGYTF	TGTGCCTGGAGTACGAACCGGGGGTTTGGGGGCTACACCTTC
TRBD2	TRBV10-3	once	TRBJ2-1	CAIRTSGDNEQFF	TGTGCCATCAGGACTAGCGGAGACAATGAGCAGTTCTTC
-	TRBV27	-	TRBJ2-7	CASSLSNSYEQYF	TGTGCCAGCAGTTTATCGAACAGCTACGAGCAGTACTTC
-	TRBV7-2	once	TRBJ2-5	CASSFPIMMTEETQYF	TGTGCCAGCAGCTTCCCGATTATGATGACAGAAGAGACCCAGTACTTC
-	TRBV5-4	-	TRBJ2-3	CASSQGGDTQYF	TGCGCCAGCAGCCAGGGAGGTGATACGCAGTATTTT
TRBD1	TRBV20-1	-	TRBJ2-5	CSAGAIQGFGAQYF	TGCAGTGCCGGAGCGATACAGGGGTTCGGGGCCCAGTACTTC
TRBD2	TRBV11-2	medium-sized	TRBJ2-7	CASSLMGLAGLYEQYF	TGTGCCAGCAGCTTAATGGGACTAGCGGGACTATACGAGCAGTACTTC
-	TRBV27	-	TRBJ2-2	CASSLSWVTGELFF	TGTGCCAGCAGTTTATCGTGGGTCACCGGGGAGCTGTTTTTT
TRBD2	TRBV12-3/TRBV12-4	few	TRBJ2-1	CASSLAAGTSNEQFF	TGTGCCAGCAGTTTAGCAGCGGGAACGTCGAATGAGCAGTTCTTC
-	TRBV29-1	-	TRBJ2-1	CSVEPQGVGQFF	TGCAGCGTTGAACCCCAAGGGGTGGGGCAGTTCTTC
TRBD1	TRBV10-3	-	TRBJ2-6	CAISPDRGSGANVLTF	TGTGCCATCAGTCCGGACAGGGGGTCTGGGGCCAACGTCCTGACTTTC
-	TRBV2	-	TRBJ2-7	CASSEGYEQYF	TGTGCCAGCAGTGAGGGGTACGAGCAGTACTTC
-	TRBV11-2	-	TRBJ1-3	CASSWVDSGNTIYF	TGTGCCAGCAGCTGGGTAGACTCTGGAAACACCATATATTTT
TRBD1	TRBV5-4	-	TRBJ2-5	CASSFWDRAETQYF	TGCGCCAGCAGCTTCTGGGACAGGGCGGAGACCCAGTACTTC
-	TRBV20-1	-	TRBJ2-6	CSARDPTHRGSGANVLTF	TGCAGTGCTAGAGACCCGACACATCGGGGCTCTGGGGCCAACGTCCTGACTTTC
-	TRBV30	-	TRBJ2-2	CAWSGGTGELFF	TGTGCCTGGAGTGGAGGAACCGGGGAGCTGTTTTTT
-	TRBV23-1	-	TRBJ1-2	CASSPPGNHYGYTF	TGCGCCAGCAGTCCGCCCGGGAACCACTATGGCTACACCTTC
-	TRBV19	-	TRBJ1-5	CASSMIVGSRQPQHF	TGTGCCAGTAGTATGATTGTCGGGTCCCGTCAGCCCCAGCATTTT
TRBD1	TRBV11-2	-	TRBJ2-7	CASSSIRQGTHEQYF	TGTGCCAGCAGCTCGATCCGACAGGGGACCCACGAGCAGTACTTC
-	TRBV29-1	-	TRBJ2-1	CSVHVYNEQFF	TGCAGCGTGCATGTCTACAATGAGCAGTTCTTC
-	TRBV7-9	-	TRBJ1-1	CASSPLLGWNTEAFF	TGTGCCAGCAGCCCCCTTTTGGGGTGGAACACTGAAGCTTTCTTT
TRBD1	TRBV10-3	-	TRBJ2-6	CAISESLRTGGLSGANVLTF	TGTGCCATCAGTGAGTCTCTCCGGACAGGGGGACTGTCTGGGGCCAACGTCCTGACTTTC
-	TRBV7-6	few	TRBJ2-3	CASSLTSAGDTQYF	TGTGCCAGCAGCTTAACTTCAGCAGGAGATACGCAGTATTTT